Sequencing of this T cell receptor (beta chain) was carried out in a study of T cell responses to AZD1222 COVID-19 vaccine. About this clone: The same CDR3 also results from other DNA sequences found in this sample.

Trimming pared 3 bases from V and 4 bases from J, leaving 4 bases between. CDR3 length equals 11 residues. Sequencing was performed with immunoSEQ multiplex PCR; in TCRdb, only in-frame clones are kept and a portion is missing. The sample has about 84,000 clones, 87% seen once; the top ten hold roughly 12%. This clonotype originated in an adult who received the AZD1222 COVID-19 vaccine. The J gene is TRBJ2-7, the V gene TRBV12-3 or TRBV12-4, with D unclear. The input for sequencing was peripheral blood, taken 28 days after the second AZD1222 dose. The CDR3 spells CASSFRYEQYF. The CDR3 nucleotides are TGTGCCAGCAGTTTTCGATACGAGCAGTACTTC.